The 5 T cell receptor beta chains given below trace back to one sample, sequenced in a study of T cell responses to AZD1222 COVID-19 vaccine. Clones were read by immunoSEQ multiplex PCR, and TCRdb kept only the in-frame ones, dropping some. The sample lists about 95,000 clones, about 89% seen once, with 3.5% to 4% in the top ten. Material: peripheral blood, obtained on day 0 of AZD1222 vaccination. These receptor sequences come from an adult in good health.

The CDR3: CASRRGAWRELFF. CDR3 nucleotides: TGTGCCAGCAGGCGGGGGGCCTGGCGGGAGCTGTTTTTT. This chain links TRBV27 with TRBJ2-2, with TRBD2 matching 8 bases. This CDR3 contains 13 residues. J lost 9 bases, V lost 6 bases, and 6 bases had no gene match. Looked up from germline, CDR1 is MNHEY and CDR2 is SMNVEV (reference sequence).

This clone was seen once. The CDR3 region has the DNA TGTGCCAGCAGCTGGACAGGGAAAGAGACCCAGTACTTC. Translation: CASSWTGKETQYF. The chain has TRBV6-5 and TRBJ2-5, with 8 bases that match TRBD1. The CDR3 contains 13 residues. Germline V gene data show CDR1 as MNHEY and CDR2 as SVGAGI. With 6 bases clipped from V and 3 bases from J, the junction kept 3 bases outside the gene matches.

This chain joins TRBV7-2 and TRBJ2-7; tentative D call: TRBD2 (6 bases). The CDR3 runs 14 residues. V was clipped by 2 bases and J by 5 bases, with 13 bases between them. CDR1 is SGHTA and CDR2 is FQGNSA in the germline V gene. For the CDR3, the DNA is TGTGCCAGCAGCTTATTGCGGGGTGGCCACGAGCAGTACTTC. It yields the protein CASSLLRGGHEQYF.

This clone occurred a few times. The gene calls are TRBV9 and TRBJ1-3; the D is unclear. Trimming removed 0 bases from V and 0 bases from J, with 4 bases in between. Germline CDR1 SGDLS, CDR2 YYNGEE. This CDR3 is built from 14 residues. The CDR3: CASSVDLSGNTIYF. For the CDR3, the DNA is TGTGCCAGCAGCGTAGACCTCTCTGGAAACACCATATATTTT.

V is TRBV4-3 and J is TRBJ2-3; a possible D gene is TRBD1 (6 bases). The V end was cut by 6 bases, the J end by 2 bases, with 9 bases between. This CDR3 has 13 residues. Germline-derived CDR1 and CDR2 are LGHNA and YSLEER. The CDR3 DNA follows: TGCGCCAGCAGAGGACAGTCCACAGATACGCAGTATTTT. It encodes CASRGQSTDTQYF.